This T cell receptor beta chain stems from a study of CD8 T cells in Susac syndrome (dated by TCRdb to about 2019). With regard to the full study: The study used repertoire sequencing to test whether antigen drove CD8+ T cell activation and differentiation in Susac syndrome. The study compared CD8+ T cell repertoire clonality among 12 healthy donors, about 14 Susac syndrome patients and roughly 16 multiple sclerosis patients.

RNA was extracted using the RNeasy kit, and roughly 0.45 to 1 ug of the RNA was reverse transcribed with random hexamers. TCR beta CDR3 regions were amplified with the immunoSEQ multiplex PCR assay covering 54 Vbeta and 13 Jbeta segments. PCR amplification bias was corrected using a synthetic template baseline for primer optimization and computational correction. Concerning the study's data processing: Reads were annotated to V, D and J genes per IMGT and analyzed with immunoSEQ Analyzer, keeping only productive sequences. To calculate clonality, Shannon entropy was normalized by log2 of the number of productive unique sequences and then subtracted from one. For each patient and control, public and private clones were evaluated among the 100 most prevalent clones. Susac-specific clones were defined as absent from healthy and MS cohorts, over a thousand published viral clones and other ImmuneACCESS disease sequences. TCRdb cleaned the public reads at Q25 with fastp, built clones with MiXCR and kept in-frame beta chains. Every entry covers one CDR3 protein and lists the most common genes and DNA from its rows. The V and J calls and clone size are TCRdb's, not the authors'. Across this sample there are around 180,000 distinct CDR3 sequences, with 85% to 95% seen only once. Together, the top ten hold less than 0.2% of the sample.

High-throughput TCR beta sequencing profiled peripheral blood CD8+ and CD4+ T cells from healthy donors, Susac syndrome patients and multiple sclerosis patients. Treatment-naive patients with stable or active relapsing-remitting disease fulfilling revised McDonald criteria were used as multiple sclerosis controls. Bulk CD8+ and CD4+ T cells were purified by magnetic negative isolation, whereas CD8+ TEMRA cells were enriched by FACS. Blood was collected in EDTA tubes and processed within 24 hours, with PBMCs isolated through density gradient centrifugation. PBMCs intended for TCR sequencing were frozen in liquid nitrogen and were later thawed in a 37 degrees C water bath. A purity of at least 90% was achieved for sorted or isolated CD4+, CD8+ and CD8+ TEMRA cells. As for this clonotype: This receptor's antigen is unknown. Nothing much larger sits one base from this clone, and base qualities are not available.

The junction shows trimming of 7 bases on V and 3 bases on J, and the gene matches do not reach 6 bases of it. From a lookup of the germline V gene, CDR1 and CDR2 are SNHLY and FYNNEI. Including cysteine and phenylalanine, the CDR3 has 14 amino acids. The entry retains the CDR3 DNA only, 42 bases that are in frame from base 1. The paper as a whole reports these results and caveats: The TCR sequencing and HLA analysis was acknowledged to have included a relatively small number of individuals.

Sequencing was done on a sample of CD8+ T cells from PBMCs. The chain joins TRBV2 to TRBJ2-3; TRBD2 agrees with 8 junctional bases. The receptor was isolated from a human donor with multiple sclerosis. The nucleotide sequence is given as TGTGCCAGCAAGCCGAGCGGGGGTACAGATACGCAGTATTTT. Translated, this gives CASKPSGGTDTQYF.